The sample holds a few counts of the clone carrying this TCR beta chain. Antigen specificity is unknown. The PCR ran on 60 Vbeta and 13 Jbeta primers. Original handling: Counted up in a later analysis, unique TCR beta chains came to about 80 million, with around 9.9 million shared. Produced via immunoSEQ multiplex PCR; TCRdb's table is partial and in-frame only. That table gives V, J and clone size, and the DNA gave D and trimming. The table lists approximately 120,000 clones, 76% of them singletons. Germline V gene lookup returns CDR1 KGHSH and CDR2 LQKENI. This CDR3 region has 12 residues. V was clipped by 10 bases and J by 4 bases, with 13 bases between them. These data are taken from a study of cytomegalovirus exposure and HLA in healthy donors. The study, taken as a whole, reports: Later examination showed HLA-associated TCR beta chains had greater clonal expansion than equally common others. A later examination showed that TCR association rates differed by HLA locus, with DRB1 most and HLA-C fewest. Reports described diagnosis of cytomegalovirus status by the classifier as highly specific and sensitive.

The rearrangement links TRBV18 to TRBJ1-1; D gene uncertain. Sequenced sample: PBMCs. The TCR sequence derives from a middle-aged woman in good health and CMV-seropositive. CDR3 nucleotide sequence: TGTGCCACCACCGGCTCGGGCACTGAAGCTTTCTTT. Encoded protein: CATTGSGTEAFF.